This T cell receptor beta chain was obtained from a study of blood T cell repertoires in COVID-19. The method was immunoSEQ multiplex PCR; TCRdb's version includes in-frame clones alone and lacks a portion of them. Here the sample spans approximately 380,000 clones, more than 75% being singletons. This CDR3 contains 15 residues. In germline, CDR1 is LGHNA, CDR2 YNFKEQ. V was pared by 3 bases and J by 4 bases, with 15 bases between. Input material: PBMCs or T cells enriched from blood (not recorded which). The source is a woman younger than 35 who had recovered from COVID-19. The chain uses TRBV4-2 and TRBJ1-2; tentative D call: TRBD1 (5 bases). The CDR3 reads CASSQVDSGPYGYTF. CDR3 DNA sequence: TGTGCCAGCAGCCAGGTAGACAGTGGACCCTATGGCTACACCTTC.